The rows below give T cell receptor beta chains drawn from one sample of a study of blood T cell repertoires in COVID-19. Generated by immunoSEQ multiplex PCR, the TCRdb table keeps only in-frame clones and is missing some. The sample includes 140,000 to 150,000 clones, approximately 81% seen only once; the top ten take around two fifths. Sequencing was carried out using peripheral blood. The source is a human donor in a cohort sampled during active COVID-19. CDR3s include the opening cysteine and the closing phenylalanine or tryptophan. Each record gives: V gene, J gene, D gene, clone size, CDR3 protein, CDR3 DNA. The D gene is left open where the match is weak. Clone size is shown for a subset of rows, as once, few, many or a class of expanded clone.

v_gene: TRBV6-5; j_gene: TRBJ1-1; d_gene: TRBD1; abundance: -; CDR3aa: CASSYRTGGTEAFF; CDR3nt: TGTGCCAGCAGTTACCGCACAGGGGGTACTGAAGCTTTCTTT
v_gene: TRBV7-3; j_gene: TRBJ2-3; d_gene: -; abundance: -; CDR3aa: CASSLGTGWRTDTQYF; CDR3nt: TGTGCCAGCAGCTTAGGCACAGGGTGGCGCACAGATACGCAGTATTTT
v_gene: TRBV28; j_gene: TRBJ2-2; d_gene: -; abundance: -; CDR3aa: CASIDSSTNTGELFF; CDR3nt: TGTGCCAGCATCGACTCCAGCACGAACACCGGGGAGCTGTTTTTT
v_gene: TRBV19; j_gene: TRBJ1-2; d_gene: -; abundance: -; CDR3aa: CASSIVRGIDGYTF; CDR3nt: TGTGCCAGTAGTATAGTGAGGGGGATTGACGGCTACACCTTC
v_gene: TRBV13; j_gene: TRBJ2-5; d_gene: TRBD1; abundance: -; CDR3aa: CASSSWTGVETQYF; CDR3nt: TGTGCCAGCAGCTCCTGGACAGGGGTGGAGACCCAGTACTTC
v_gene: TRBV4-1; j_gene: TRBJ2-7; d_gene: -; abundance: -; CDR3aa: CASSQGGGAGYEQYF; CDR3nt: TGCGCCAGCAGCCAAGGAGGAGGGGCTGGCTACGAGCAGTACTTC
v_gene: TRBV7-6; j_gene: TRBJ1-1; d_gene: -; abundance: few; CDR3aa: CASSLHQGGDTEAFF; CDR3nt: TGTGCCAGCAGCTTACATCAGGGTGGGGACACTGAAGCTTTCTTT
v_gene: TRBV3-1/TRBV3-2; j_gene: TRBJ1-4; d_gene: TRBD1; abundance: -; CDR3aa: CASSRRDRVNEKLFF; CDR3nt: TGTGCCAGCAGCCGCCGGGACAGGGTAAACGAAAAACTGTTTTTT
v_gene: TRBV27; j_gene: TRBJ2-7; d_gene: -; abundance: -; CDR3aa: CASSLLGGGPLNEQYF; CDR3nt: TGTGCCAGCAGTTTACTAGGGGGGGGGCCTCTTAACGAGCAGTACTTC
v_gene: TRBV12-3/TRBV12-4; j_gene: TRBJ2-5; d_gene: -; abundance: once; CDR3aa: CATTPGQGTQYF; CDR3nt: TGTGCCACCACCCCGGGACAAGGGACCCAGTACTTC
v_gene: TRBV6-6; j_gene: TRBJ1-5; d_gene: -; abundance: few; CDR3aa: CASRADLRGNQPQHF; CDR3nt: TGTGCCAGCAGAGCTGACCTACGGGGCAATCAGCCCCAGCATTTT